This T cell receptor beta chain was identified in a study of breast tumors, draining lymph nodes, adjacent tissues. The CDR3 loop spans 15 amino acids. From germline, CDR1 is LGHNA and CDR2 YSLEER. Trimming took off 4 bases at V and 5 bases at J, with 18 bases between the two ends. The lymph nodes were axillary draining lymph nodes from breast cancer patients. TCRdb reanalysed the multiplex PCR reads using MiXCR and keeps one entry per CDR3 protein. The sample holds 200,000 to 300,000 distinct CDR3 sequences, roughly 31% seen once. The chain recombines TRBV4-3 with TRBJ2-7; the D gene is possibly TRBD2 (7 bases). The specimen sequenced was axillary lymph node tissue. The clonotype originates from a female donor with breast cancer. Some clones in this sample may be carry-over from other donors' samples. The CDR3 sequence: CASSRDGGRNDEQYF. The CDR3 DNA reads as TGCGCCAGCAGCCGAGACGGGGGGCGTAATGACGAGCAGTACTTC.